These T cell receptor beta chains were read from a single sample in a study of cytomegalovirus exposure and HLA in healthy donors. The table came from immunoSEQ multiplex PCR; TCRdb's copy has only in-frame clones and leaves some out. The listing contains 25,000 to 35,000 clones. The sample was PBMCs. These receptors all come from a man aged 35 to 55 in good health and CMV-seronegative. Each CDR3 is given with its conserved first and last residue. The order of the fields is D gene, V gene, CDR3 protein. D genes are given only for firm matches.

D gene: -; V gene: TRBV6-1; CDR3 protein: CASRGDRPHGYTF
D gene: -; V gene: TRBV4-2; CDR3 protein: CASSQDETRLAYEQYF
D gene: -; V gene: TRBV30; CDR3 protein: CAWSGQAGNTIYF
D gene: TRBD1; V gene: TRBV6-5; CDR3 protein: CASSPVQGAETEAFF
D gene: TRBD1; V gene: TRBV27; CDR3 protein: CASRKTGTEAFF
D gene: TRBD2; V gene: TRBV25-1; CDR3 protein: CASSERSSGYNEQFF
D gene: TRBD1; V gene: TRBV4-3; CDR3 protein: CASSPTGESYEQYF
D gene: TRBD1; V gene: TRBV6-5; CDR3 protein: CASSDTGAYEQYF
D gene: TRBD1; V gene: TRBV5-4; CDR3 protein: CASSAGTERMNTEAFF
D gene: TRBD1; V gene: TRBV5-1; CDR3 protein: CASSWGQGGQETQYF
D gene: -; V gene: TRBV15; CDR3 protein: CATSRQGHTEAFF
D gene: TRBD1; V gene: TRBV5-6; CDR3 protein: CASLGQGVPYEQYF
D gene: -; V gene: TRBV29-1; CDR3 protein: CSVEEQTNTGELFF
D gene: TRBD1; V gene: TRBV27; CDR3 protein: CASSLPRDRGLGANVLTF
D gene: TRBD1; V gene: TRBV7-9; CDR3 protein: CASSQRTGGSNTEAFF
D gene: TRBD2; V gene: TRBV7-7; CDR3 protein: CASSLLAGVEQFF
D gene: TRBD2; V gene: TRBV30; CDR3 protein: CAWSLAGRDNEQFF
D gene: TRBD1; V gene: TRBV18; CDR3 protein: CASSPSGQDILWTF
D gene: -; V gene: TRBV6-5; CDR3 protein: CASTAGGPGYTF
D gene: -; V gene: TRBV2; CDR3 protein: CASSDHWSYTEAFF
D gene: -; V gene: TRBV4-2; CDR3 protein: CATADSSAVMNTEAFF
D gene: -; V gene: TRBV9; CDR3 protein: CASSAPRQVSSSYNEQFF
D gene: TRBD1; V gene: TRBV18; CDR3 protein: CASSPPLTGGGYTF
D gene: TRBD1; V gene: TRBV7-3; CDR3 protein: CASSPDSGGGLYEQYF
D gene: TRBD1; V gene: TRBV7-9; CDR3 protein: CASSFGQGALYGYTF
D gene: -; V gene: TRBV6-5; CDR3 protein: CASRKQGMNTEAFF
D gene: TRBD1; V gene: TRBV7-9; CDR3 protein: CASSSTTGAREQYF
D gene: -; V gene: TRBV7-9; CDR3 protein: CATLRGGLSGNTIYF
D gene: TRBD2; V gene: TRBV7-2; CDR3 protein: CASSLVSGSGRALEQYF
D gene: TRBD1; V gene: TRBV4-1; CDR3 protein: CASSQAGRGRYEQYF
D gene: -; V gene: TRBV6-1; CDR3 protein: CASSELAFYGYTF
D gene: -; V gene: TRBV7-2; CDR3 protein: CASSLRATGRYGYTF